The 2 T cell receptor beta chains given below trace back to one sample, sequenced in a study of blood T cell repertoires in COVID-19. The assay was immunoSEQ multiplex PCR, and TCRdb's table has in-frame clones only and misses some. The sample lists about 160,000 clones, approximately 92% occurring once. The specimen was peripheral blood. These receptors were collected from a man younger than 40 with COVID-19, enrolled during active disease.

The chain couples TRBV5-1 to TRBJ2-2, with a tentative D call TRBD2 (6 bases). The CDR3 contains 20 residues. Trimming cost V 0 bases and J 0 bases, with 21 bases left between them. The germline V gene encodes CDR1 SGHRS and CDR2 YFSETQ. CDR3 DNA: TGCGCCAGCAGCTTGGAAATTTCGGGAGCGAGTATTTCGAACACCGGGGAGCTGTTTTTT. It encodes CASSLEISGASISNTGELFF.

In nucleotides, the CDR3 is TGTGCCAGCAGTTACCCGGGAGTAAAAATTTACGAGCAGTACTTC. This translates into CASSYPGVKIYEQYF. The rearrangement links TRBV6-2 or TRBV6-3 to TRBJ2-7; tentative D call: TRBD2 (6 bases). This CDR3 has 15 amino acids. V lost 2 bases, J lost 4 bases, and 15 bases lay in between. Germline V gives CDR1 MNHEY, CDR2 SVGEGT.